This entry lists 4 T cell receptor beta chains sequenced from one sample in a study of blood T cells in healthy people across ages. The second PCR ran roughly 7 to 12 cycles with a sample-barcoded 5' primer and J-beta primers. TCRdb reprocessed the 5' RACE reads with MiXCR, giving one entry per CDR3 protein. The table has around 780,000 distinct CDR3 sequences, roughly 24% seen once. These data were also reused for a study on T cells of mothers and their children.

Sequenced material: blood. Receptors originate from a boy younger than 18 in good health.

This clonotype was seen more than once but under ten times. The CDR3 nucleotides are TGTGCCATCAGTGAGTCCCGGGGTAGCACTGAAGCTTTCTTT. It is translated as CAISESRGSTEAFF. The chain joins TRBV10-3 to TRBJ1-1; D is undetermined. V lost 0 bases and J 4 bases, leaving 9 bases between the germline ends. Looked up from germline, CDR1 is ENHRY and CDR2 is SYGVKD. The CDR3 totals 14 residues.

This clonotype was recorded a few times. The gene calls are TRBV6-5 and TRBJ2-7, with 8 nucleotides matching TRBD2. The CDR3 is 16 amino acids. The ends lost 0 bases at V and 2 bases at J; junction bases unmatched: 6. Germline-derived CDR1 and CDR2 are MNHEY and SVGAGI. The CDR3 DNA is TGTGCCAGCAGTTACTCCGTTGGGCGGGGGGCCTACGAGCAGTACTTC. This gives the protein CASSYSVGRGAYEQYF.

The chain carries TRBV25-1 and TRBJ1-1; 8 positions match TRBD1. V lost 0 bases, J lost 1 base, and 4 bases stayed unmatched. This CDR3 contains 16 residues. CDR1 is MGHDK and CDR2 is SYGVNS in the germline V gene. In DNA form, the CDR3 reads TGTGCCAGCAGTGAATACCGAGGGACAGGGAACACTGAAGCTTTCTTT. This sequence encodes CASSEYRGTGNTEAFF.

V usage is TRBV29-1 and J usage is TRBJ1-2; D ambiguous. Germline-derived CDR1 and CDR2 are SQVTM and ANQGSEA. V shed 4 bases and J shed 7 bases, with 10 bases lying between them. The CDR3 contains 11 residues. In nucleotides, the CDR3 is TGCAGCGTTGTAGAGGACTCTGGCTACACCTTC. It yields the protein CSVVEDSGYTF.